Reported below is one T cell receptor (beta chain). TCRdb redid the calling of the RT-PCR reads with MiXCR, one entry per CDR3 protein. In the table there are approximately 730,000 distinct CDR3 sequences, around 13% of which are singletons. This sample was included in a study of response to subunit inactivated influenza vaccine. In germline, CDR1 is GTSNPN, CDR2 SVGIG (reference sequence). Germline trimming cut 3 bases from V and 0 bases from J; bases unmatched to any gene: 4. The CDR3 loop spans 17 amino acids. The clonotype comes from a man aged 50 to 60 who received an inactivated influenza vaccine. The V and J genes are TRBV30 and TRBJ2-5, with TRBD2 matching over 16 bases. This specimen consisted of PBMCs from blood, obtained 14 to 15 days before vaccination. As DNA, the CDR3 is TGTGCCTGGAGGGGGACTAGCGGGAGGGGACACCAAGAGACCCAGTACTTC. Protein sequence: CAWRGTSGRGHQETQYF.